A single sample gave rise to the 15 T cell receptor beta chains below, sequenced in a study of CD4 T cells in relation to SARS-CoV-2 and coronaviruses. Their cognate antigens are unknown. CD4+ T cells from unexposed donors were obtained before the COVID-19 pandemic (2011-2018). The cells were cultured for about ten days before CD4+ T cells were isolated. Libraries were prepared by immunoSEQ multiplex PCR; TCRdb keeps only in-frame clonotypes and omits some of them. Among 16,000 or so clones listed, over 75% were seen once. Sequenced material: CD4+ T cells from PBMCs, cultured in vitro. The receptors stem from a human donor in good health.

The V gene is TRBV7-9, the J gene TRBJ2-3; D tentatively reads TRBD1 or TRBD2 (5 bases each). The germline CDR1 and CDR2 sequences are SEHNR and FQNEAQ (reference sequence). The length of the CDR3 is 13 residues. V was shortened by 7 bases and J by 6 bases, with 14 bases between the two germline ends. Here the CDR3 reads CASNRDDGDTQYF. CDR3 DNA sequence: TGTGCCAGCAACCGGGACGACGGCGATACGCAGTATTTT.

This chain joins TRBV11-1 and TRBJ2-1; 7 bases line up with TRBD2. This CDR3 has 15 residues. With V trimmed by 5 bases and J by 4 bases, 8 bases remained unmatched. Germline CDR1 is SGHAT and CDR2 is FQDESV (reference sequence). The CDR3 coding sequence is TGTGCCAGCAGCCCGAAGGGACTACCTTACAATGAGCAGTTCTTC. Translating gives CASSPKGLPYNEQFF.

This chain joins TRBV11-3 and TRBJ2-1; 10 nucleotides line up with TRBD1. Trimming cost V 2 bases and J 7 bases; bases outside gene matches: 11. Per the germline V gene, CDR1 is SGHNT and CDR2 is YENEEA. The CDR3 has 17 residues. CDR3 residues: CASSLKPRQGASNEQFF. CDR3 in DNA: TGTGCCAGCAGCTTAAAACCCCGACAGGGGGCAAGTAATGAGCAGTTCTTC. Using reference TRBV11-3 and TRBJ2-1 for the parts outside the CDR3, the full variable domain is EAGVVQSPRYKIIEKKQPVAFWCNPISGHNTLYWYLQNLGQGPELLIRYENEEAVDDSQLPKDRFSAERLKGVDSTLKIQPAELGDSAVYLCASSLKPRQGASNEQFFGPGTRLTVL.

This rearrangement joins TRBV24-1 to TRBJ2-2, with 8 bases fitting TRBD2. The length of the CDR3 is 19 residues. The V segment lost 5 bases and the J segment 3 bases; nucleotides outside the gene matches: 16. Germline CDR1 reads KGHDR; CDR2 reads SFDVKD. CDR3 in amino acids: CATSVASGQAARDTGELFF. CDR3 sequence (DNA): TGTGCCACCAGTGTCGCTAGCGGGCAAGCTGCTCGGGACACCGGGGAGCTGTTTTTT.

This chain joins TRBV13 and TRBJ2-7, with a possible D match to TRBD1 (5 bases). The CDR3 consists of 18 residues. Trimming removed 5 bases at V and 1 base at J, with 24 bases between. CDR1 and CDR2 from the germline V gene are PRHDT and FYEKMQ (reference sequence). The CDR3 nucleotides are TGTGCCAGCAGCCCCCCGGCGGCTAGGGGAATATTATCCTACGAGCAGTACTTC. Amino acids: CASSPPAARGILSYEQYF.

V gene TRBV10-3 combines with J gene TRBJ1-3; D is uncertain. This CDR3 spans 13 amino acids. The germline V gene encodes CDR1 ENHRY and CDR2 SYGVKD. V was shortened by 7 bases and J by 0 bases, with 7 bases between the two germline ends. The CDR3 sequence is CAITGNSGNTIYF. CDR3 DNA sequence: TGTGCCATCACGGGTAACTCTGGAAACACCATATATTTT.

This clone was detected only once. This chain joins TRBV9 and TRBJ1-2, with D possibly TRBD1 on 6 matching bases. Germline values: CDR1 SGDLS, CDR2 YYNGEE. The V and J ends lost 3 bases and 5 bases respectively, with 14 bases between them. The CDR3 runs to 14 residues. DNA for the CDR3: TGTGCCAGCAGCGGACCAGGGGTACGGTATGGCTACACCTTC. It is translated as CASSGPGVRYGYTF.

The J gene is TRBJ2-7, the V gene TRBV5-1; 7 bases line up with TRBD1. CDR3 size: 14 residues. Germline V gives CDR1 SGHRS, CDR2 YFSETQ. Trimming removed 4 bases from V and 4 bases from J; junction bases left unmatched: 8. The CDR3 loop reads CASSLQTGKYEQYF. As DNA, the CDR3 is TGCGCCAGCAGCCTTCAGACAGGGAAATACGAGCAGTACTTC. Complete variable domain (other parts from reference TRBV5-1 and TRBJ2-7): KAGVTQTPRYLIKTRGQQVTLSCSPISGHRSVSWYQQTPGQGLQFLFEYFSETQRNKGNFPGRFSGRQFSNSRSEMNVSTLELGDSALYLCASSLQTGKYEQYFGPGTRLTVT.

Here the CDR3 DNA reads TGTGCCAGCAGTATAGGGGGACAGGGGGCGGATGGCTACACCTTC. The encoded protein is CASSIGGQGADGYTF. This chain links TRBV28 with TRBJ1-2; 12 bases match TRBD1. This CDR3 comprises 15 residues. CDR1 and CDR2 from the germline V gene are MDHEN and SYDVKM. V dropped 5 bases and J dropped 6; count of bases not matched to a gene: 7.

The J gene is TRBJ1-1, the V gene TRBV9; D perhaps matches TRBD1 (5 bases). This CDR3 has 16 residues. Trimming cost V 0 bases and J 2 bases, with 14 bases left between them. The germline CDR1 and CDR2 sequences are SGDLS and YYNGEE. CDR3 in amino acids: CASSVEGRGRNTEAFF. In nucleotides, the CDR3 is TGTGCCAGCAGCGTAGAGGGAAGGGGTCGTAACACTGAAGCTTTCTTT.

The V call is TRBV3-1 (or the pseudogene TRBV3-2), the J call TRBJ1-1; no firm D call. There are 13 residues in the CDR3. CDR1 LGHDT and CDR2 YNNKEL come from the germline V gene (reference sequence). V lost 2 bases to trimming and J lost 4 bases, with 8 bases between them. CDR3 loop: CASSQNTATEAFF. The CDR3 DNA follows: TGTGCCAGCAGCCAAAATACAGCCACTGAAGCTTTCTTT.

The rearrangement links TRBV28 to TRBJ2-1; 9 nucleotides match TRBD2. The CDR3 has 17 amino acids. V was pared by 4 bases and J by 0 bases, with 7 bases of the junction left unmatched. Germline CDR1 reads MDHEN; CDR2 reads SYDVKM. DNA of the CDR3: TGTGCCAGCAGTTCCAATCTAGCGGGATCCTCCTACAATGAGCAGTTCTTC. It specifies CASSSNLAGSSYNEQFF.

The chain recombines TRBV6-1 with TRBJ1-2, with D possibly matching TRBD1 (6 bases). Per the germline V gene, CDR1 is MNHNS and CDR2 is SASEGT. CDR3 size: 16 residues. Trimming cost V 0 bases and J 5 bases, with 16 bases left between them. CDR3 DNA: TGTGCCAGCAGTGAAGCCGGAACAGGGCTGAATTATGGCTACACCTTC. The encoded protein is CASSEAGTGLNYGYTF.

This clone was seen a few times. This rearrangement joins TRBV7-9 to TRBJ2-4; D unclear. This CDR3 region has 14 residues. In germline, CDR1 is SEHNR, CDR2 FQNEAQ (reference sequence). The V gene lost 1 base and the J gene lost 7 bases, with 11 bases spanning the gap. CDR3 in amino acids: CASSLDSGSNIQYF. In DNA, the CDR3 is TGTGCCAGCAGCTTAGATTCGGGCAGTAACATTCAGTACTTC.

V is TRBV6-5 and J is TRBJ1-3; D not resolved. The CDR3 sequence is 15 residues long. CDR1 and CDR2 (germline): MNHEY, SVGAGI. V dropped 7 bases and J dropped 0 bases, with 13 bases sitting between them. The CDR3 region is CASTLEGYSGNTIYF. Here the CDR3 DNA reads TGTGCCAGCACTTTGGAGGGATACTCTGGAAACACCATATATTTT.